Ten or more counts support the clone carrying this T cell receptor (beta chain). This specimen comes from a study of CDR3 diversity in severe acne. TCRdb re-analysed the PCR reads in MiXCR, keeping a single row per CDR3 protein. The sample lists 85,000 to 120,000 distinct CDR3 sequences, roughly half seen once, with approximately 13% in the top ten. Per the germline V gene, CDR1 is SGHVS and CDR2 is FQNEAQ. V lost 1 base, J lost 0 bases, and 14 bases stayed unmatched. The CDR3 extends over 19 amino acids. The clonotype was recovered from a male donor with acne. The chain recombines TRBV7-8 with TRBJ1-1, with TRBD1 matching 7 bases. Sequencing was performed on blood. The CDR3 protein is CASSLGRLRQGPMNTEAFF. In DNA form, the CDR3 reads TGTGCCAGCAGCTTAGGGAGGCTTAGACAGGGTCCGATGAACACTGAAGCTTTCTTT.